A single sample is the source of the 20 T cell receptor beta chains below, sequenced in a study of T cells in severe cutaneous drug reactions. Sequenced patients had Stevens-Johnson syndrome or toxic epidermal necrolysis caused by carbamazepine. Libraries were made by iRepertoire multiplex PCR with TCR subtype-specific primers for bulk and single-cell sequencing. TCRdb reprocessed the multiplex PCR reads and keeps a single row for each CDR3 protein, giving no DNA. In total, the table holds tens of thousands of distinct CDR3 sequences. The sequenced sample was PBMCs. These TCRs come from a human donor with toxic epidermal necrolysis, a severe cutaneous drug reaction.

The chain carries TRBV20-1 and TRBJ2-7; TCRdb indicates TRBD2, and absent DNA this call remains unverified. This CDR3 has 15 residues. The V gene's germline CDR1 is DFQATT and CDR2 SNEGSKA (reference sequence). The CDR3 region is CSARDPGGANYEQYF.

The rearrangement joins TRBV3-1 to TRBJ2-1; TCRdb outputs TRBD1, but without DNA this stays unchecked. Germline CDR1 and CDR2: LGHDT and YNNKEL (reference sequence). CDR3 length: 14 amino acids. The CDR3 here is CASSPPQGSHEQFF.

V usage is TRBV7-9 and J usage is TRBJ1-5; TCRdb reports TRBD1, a call that lacks DNA to check it against. The CDR3 runs to 14 residues. From germline, CDR1 is SEHNR and CDR2 FQNEAQ (reference sequence). CDR3 residues: CASSRQGGNQPQHF.

This clonotype is deemed medium-sized by its frequency. This chain joins TRBV29-1 and TRBJ2-7. Per the germline V gene, CDR1 is SQVTM and CDR2 is ANQGSEA. The CDR3 extends over 11 amino acids. CDR3 sequence: CSVTGAYEQYF.

This CDR3 is CASRTEAGARDEKLFF. The chain recombines TRBV19 with TRBJ1-4; no DNA is available, so the TRBD1 call from TCRdb remains unchecked. Germline lookup yields CDR1 LNHDA and CDR2 SQIVND (reference sequence). The CDR3 sequence is 16 residues long.

This rearrangement joins TRBV15 to TRBJ2-7; TCRdb proposes TRBD2, but this gene call is untestable without DNA. The CDR3 contains 13 residues. Germline V gene data show CDR1 as LNHNV and CDR2 as YYDKDF (reference sequence). The CDR3 region is CATKAREAYEQYF.

This clonotype is classed as medium-sized by frequency. CDR3 sequence reads: CASTSGTSLSEQFF. This chain uses TRBV2 with TRBJ2-1; the TCRdb call, TRBD2, lacks DNA for checking. The length of the CDR3 is 14 residues. The V gene's germline CDR1 is SNHLY and CDR2 FYNNEI.

V gene TRBV14 combines with J gene TRBJ1-3. This CDR3 has 16 residues. The germline V gene encodes CDR1 SGHDN and CDR2 FVKESK. CDR3 region: CASSPYTGLSGNTIYF.

The chain employs TRBV28 and TRBJ2-7; the TCRdb D gene call, TRBD1, has no DNA to confirm it. This CDR3 has 14 amino acids. Looked up from germline, CDR1 is MDHEN and CDR2 is SYDVKM. Here the CDR3 reads CASSLQGALREQYF.

CDR3: CASSPDRGLFSYNEQFF. The rearrangement uses TRBV7-9 and TRBJ2-1; TCRdb proposes TRBD1, but this gene call is untestable without DNA. Germline-derived CDR1 and CDR2 are SEHNR and FQNEAQ (reference sequence). The CDR3 is 17 amino acids.

The rearrangement joins TRBV5-1 to TRBJ2-1; TCRdb gives TRBD2 as the D gene, but with no DNA this cannot be confirmed. The CDR3 covers 16 residues. The germline CDR1 and CDR2 sequences are SGHRS and YFSETQ. The CDR3 loop is CASSLVPGLVSGEQFF. The whole variable domain, filled in from reference TRBV5-1 and TRBJ2-1, reads KAGVTQTPRYLIKTRGQQVTLSCSPISGHRSVSWYQQTPGQGLQFLFEYFSETQRNKGNFPGRFSGRQFSNSRSEMNVSTLELGDSALYLCASSLVPGLVSGEQFFGPGTRLTVL.

The chain carries TRBV3-1 and TRBJ2-7; TCRdb outputs TRBD2, but without DNA this stays unchecked. The CDR3 consists of 14 residues. Per germline, CDR1 LGHDT and CDR2 YNNKEL (reference sequence). The CDR3 sequence: CAGSPGLGGYEQYF.

This clonotype is identified as medium-sized from frequency. J is TRBJ1-5 and V is TRBV18. This CDR3 comprises 13 residues. Germline loops: CDR1 KGHSH, CDR2 LQKENI. CDR3 sequence reads: CASSPDRNQPQHF.

The rearrangement joins TRBV29-1 to TRBJ1-4. The CDR3 is made up of 14 amino acids. Per the germline V gene, CDR1 is SQVTM and CDR2 is ANQGSEA. The CDR3 is CSVTWLATNEKLFF. Combining the CDR3 with reference TRBV29-1 and TRBJ1-4 gives the whole variable domain SAVISQKPSRDICQRGTSLTIQCQVDSQVTMMFWYRQQPGQSLTLIATANQGSEATYESGFVIDKFPISRPNLTFSTLTVSNMSPEDSSIYLCSVTWLATNEKLFFGSGTQLSVL.

The chain employs TRBV10-1 and TRBJ2-3; the D call of TRBD1 rests on TCRdb alone, since no DNA is present to check it. The CDR3 loop spans 12 amino acids. Germline values: CDR1 WNHNN, CDR2 SYGVQD (reference sequence). CDR3: CASSTQGNTQYF.

The rearrangement joins TRBV7-8 to TRBJ2-1; with no DNA, the TCRdb D assignment of TRBD1 cannot be verified. The V gene's germline CDR1 is SGHVS and CDR2 FQNEAQ. CDR3 length equals 15 residues. Here the CDR3 reads CASSPRESSYNEQFF.

This sequence joins TRBV7-9 and TRBJ1-2; the TCRdb D gene call, TRBD1, has no DNA to confirm it. CDR1 and CDR2 from the germline V gene are SEHNR and FQNEAQ (reference sequence). This CDR3 spans 15 amino acids. CDR3 protein: CASSLALATGHGYTF.

Frequency places this clonotype as medium-sized. J is TRBJ1-1 and V is TRBV10-3; TCRdb calls TRBD1, which cannot be checked without DNA. The CDR3 is 15 residues long. In germline, CDR1 is ENHRY, CDR2 SYGVKD. CDR3 protein: CAIRKTGGESTEAFF.

CDR3 residues: CSARGQRGPTSDTQYF. This rearrangement joins TRBV20-1 to TRBJ2-3; TCRdb's D call, TRBD1, is unchecked because there is no DNA. The V gene's germline CDR1 is DFQATT and CDR2 SNEGSKA (reference sequence). This CDR3 is built from 16 residues.

The rearrangement uses TRBV12-3 or TRBV12-4 and TRBJ2-1. The CDR3 totals 11 residues. CDR3 sequence reads: CASSRRLEQFF.